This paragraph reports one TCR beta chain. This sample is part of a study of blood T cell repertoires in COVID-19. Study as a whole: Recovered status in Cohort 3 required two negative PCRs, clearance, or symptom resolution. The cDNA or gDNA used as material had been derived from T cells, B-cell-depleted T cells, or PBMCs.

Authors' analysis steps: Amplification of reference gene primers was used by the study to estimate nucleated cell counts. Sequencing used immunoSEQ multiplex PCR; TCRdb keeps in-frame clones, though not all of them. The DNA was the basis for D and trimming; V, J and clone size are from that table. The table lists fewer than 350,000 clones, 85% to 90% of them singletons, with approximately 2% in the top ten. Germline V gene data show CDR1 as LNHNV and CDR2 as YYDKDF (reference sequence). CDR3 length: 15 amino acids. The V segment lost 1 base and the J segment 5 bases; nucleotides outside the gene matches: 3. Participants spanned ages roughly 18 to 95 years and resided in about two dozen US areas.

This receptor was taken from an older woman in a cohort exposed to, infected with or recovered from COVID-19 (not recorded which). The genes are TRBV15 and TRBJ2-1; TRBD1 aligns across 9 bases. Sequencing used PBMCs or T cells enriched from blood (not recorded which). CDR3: CATSRGGTGNNEQFF. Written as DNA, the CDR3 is TGTGCCACCAGCAGAGGAGGGACAGGGAACAATGAGCAGTTCTTC.